This TCR beta chain came from a study of control samples from healthy donors and cancer patients. Sequencing used immunoSEQ multiplex PCR; TCRdb keeps in-frame clones, though not all of them. Of under 200,000 clones in the sample, 96% are singletons; the top ten hold around 0.92%. The sample comprised blood. This TCR was recovered from a woman younger than 45 in good health.

CDR3 protein: CASSIASSYEQYF. For the CDR3, the DNA is TGTGCCAGTAGTATAGCCAGCTCCTACGAGCAGTACTTC. The chain is built from TRBV19 and TRBJ2-7; D gene unclear. Germline CDR1 reads LNHDA; CDR2 reads SQIVND (reference sequence). CDR3 length equals 13 residues. Trimming removed 1 base from V and 0 bases from J, with 4 bases in between.